The present TCR beta chain was sequenced within a study of blood T cell repertoires in COVID-19. Sequenced by immunoSEQ multiplex PCR; TCRdb stores in-frame clones only, minus some. The table includes about 200,000 clones, roughly 80% detected once. The CDR3 is 16 amino acids. Per germline, CDR1 MDHEN and CDR2 SYDVKM. V was pared by 3 bases and J by 3 bases, with 17 bases between. The rearrangement joins TRBV28 to TRBJ1-1, with a possible D match to TRBD1 (6 bases). Sequencing input: peripheral blood. This sequence originates from a human donor in a cohort sampled during active COVID-19. The CDR3: CASSFGSRGLHTEAFF. CDR3 nucleotides: TGTGCCAGCAGTTTTGGTTCGAGGGGGTTACACACTGAAGCTTTCTTT.